What follows are 22 T cell receptor beta chains derived from one specimen sequenced in a study of T cell responses to AZD1222 COVID-19 vaccine. Sequencing was performed with immunoSEQ multiplex PCR; in TCRdb, only in-frame clones are kept and a portion is missing. Of 150,000 or so clones in the sample, around 90% were seen once. Sequencing was performed on peripheral blood, taken on day 0 of AZD1222 vaccination. The receptors derive from an adult in good health.

The rearrangement joins TRBV19 to TRBJ1-1; 9 bases map to TRBD1. CDR1 LNHDA and CDR2 SQIVND come from the germline V gene (reference sequence). This CDR3 region has 16 residues. V was clipped by 6 bases and J by 3 bases; unmatched bases: 11. CDR3 DNA sequence: TGTGCCAGTAGCACAACTACAGGGGGCTCATACACTGAAGCTTTCTTT. Amino acids: CASSTTTGGSYTEAFF.

The chain joins TRBV11-3 to TRBJ1-1, with D perhaps TRBD1 (5 bases). In germline, CDR1 is SGHNT, CDR2 YENEEA. The CDR3 covers 14 residues. V lost 3 bases and J lost 7, with 15 bases in between. CDR3 region: CASSFGQAASEAFF. The CDR3 nucleotides read TGTGCCAGCAGCTTTGGACAAGCCGCAAGTGAAGCTTTCTTT.

This chain connects TRBV5-1 to TRBJ1-1; D may be TRBD1 (5 bases). The CDR3 covers 15 residues. Trimming removed 4 bases at V and 4 bases at J, with 17 bases between. Germline values: CDR1 SGHRS, CDR2 YFSETQ. The CDR3 reads CASSREARGVTEAFF. DNA for the CDR3: TGCGCCAGCAGCAGGGAGGCCCGGGGGGTCACTGAAGCTTTCTTT.

V gene TRBV18 combines with J gene TRBJ1-5; D is unclear. CDR1 is KGHSH, CDR2 LQKENI, per germline. V was cut by 4 bases and J by 7 bases, with 17 bases left in between. The CDR3 is made up of 15 amino acids. CDR3 DNA: TGTGCCAGCTCACTGAACCGGGCCCCTGAGCAGCCCCAGCATTTT. Protein: CASSLNRAPEQPQHF.

V and J are TRBV6-5 and TRBJ2-1; tentatively, D is TRBD2 (6 bases). The germline V gene has CDR1 MNHEY and CDR2 SVGAGI. V lost 6 bases, J lost 0 bases, and 12 bases lay in between. This CDR3 is 15 amino acids long. Here the CDR3 DNA reads TGTGCCAGCAGGAGGGCGGGGAGCTCCTACAATGAGCAGTTCTTC. It translates to CASRRAGSSYNEQFF.

The chain employs TRBV14 and TRBJ1-1, with D unresolved. There are 12 residues in the CDR3. The V end was cut by 11 bases, the J end by 7 bases, with 17 bases between. Germline-derived CDR1 and CDR2 are SGHDN and FVKESK. The CDR3 DNA reads as TGTGCCGTCAAGGTCCTCACTGATGAAGCTTTCTTT. Encoded protein: CAVKVLTDEAFF.

The chain combines TRBV4-3 with TRBJ1-1; tentative D call: TRBD1 (6 bases). Germline V gene sequence: CDR1 LGHNA, CDR2 YSLEER. Trimming stripped 4 bases from V and 2 bases from J, with 14 bases between. The CDR3 runs to 15 residues. This CDR3 is CASSRYRELNTEAFF. The CDR3 region has the DNA TGCGCCAGCAGCCGATACAGGGAACTCAACACTGAAGCTTTCTTT.

This clone was found a few times. This chain links TRBV7-9 with TRBJ1-5; tentative D call: TRBD1 (5 bases). The CDR3 extends over 12 amino acids. Trimming took off 5 bases at V and 8 bases at J, with 10 bases between the two ends. Per the germline V gene, CDR1 is SEHNR and CDR2 is FQNEAQ (reference sequence). The CDR3 loop is CASSGDREPQHF. As DNA, the CDR3 is TGTGCCAGCAGCGGGGACCGCGAGCCCCAGCATTTT.

The genes are TRBV6-6 and TRBJ2-1, with D possibly being TRBD2 (5 bases). The V gene lost 7 bases and the J gene lost 0 bases, with 10 bases spanning the gap. Germline CDR1 MNHNY, CDR2 SVGAGI (reference sequence). This CDR3 comprises 14 residues. The CDR3 is CASTWERSYNEQFF. The CDR3, as DNA: TGTGCCAGCACCTGGGAGCGCTCCTACAATGAGCAGTTCTTC.

V and J are TRBV19 and TRBJ1-3; 8 bases agree with TRBD1. Germline values: CDR1 LNHDA, CDR2 SQIVND (reference sequence). This CDR3 region has 15 residues. The trim removed 6 bases at V and 4 bases at J, leaving 8 bases unmatched. CDR3 DNA: TGTGCCAGTAGGCCGACAGGGGAGATAGGAAACACCATATATTTT. Its translation: CASRPTGEIGNTIYF.

This chain joins TRBV28 and TRBJ1-1; no reliable D call. V was pared by 4 bases and J by 3 bases, with 12 bases between. Germline-derived CDR1 and CDR2 are MDHEN and SYDVKM. The length of the CDR3 is 14 residues. This CDR3 is CASSSVGSHTEAFF. In DNA form, the CDR3 reads TGTGCCAGCAGTTCGGTGGGCAGCCACACTGAAGCTTTCTTT.

This chain links TRBV6-5 with TRBJ1-2; no clear D gene. Trimming pared 5 bases from V and 7 bases from J, leaving 8 bases between. The germline gives CDR1 MNHEY, CDR2 SVGAGI. CDR3 length: 11 residues. The DNA for the CDR3 is TGTGCCAGCAGTCCGGGAGTTGGCTACACCTTC. This translates into CASSPGVGYTF.

This clone was recorded only once. The rearrangement uses TRBV7-9 and TRBJ1-1; D might be TRBD1 (5 bases). The length of the CDR3 is 15 residues. Germline V gene data show CDR1 as SEHNR and CDR2 as FQNEAQ (reference sequence). The V end was cut by 5 bases, the J end by 1 base, with 14 bases between. DNA for the CDR3: TGTGCCAGCAGCCCCGGGGGGGGGAGGAACACTGAAGCTTTCTTT. It encodes CASSPGGGRNTEAFF.

This sequence joins TRBV29-1 and TRBJ1-1, with D maybe TRBD1 (5 bases). CDR1 SQVTM and CDR2 ANQGSEA come from the germline V gene. With 7 bases removed from V and 0 bases from J, the gap between germline ends came to 9 bases. The CDR3 has 12 amino acids. The CDR3 region has the DNA TGCAGCGGGGGCATGATGAACACTGAAGCTTTCTTT. It encodes CSGGMMNTEAFF.

The chain uses TRBV5-6 and TRBJ2-5, with 11 bases aligning to TRBD2. The trim removed 4 bases at V and 5 bases at J, leaving 4 bases unmatched. From germline, CDR1 is SGHDT and CDR2 YYEEEE. The CDR3 runs 14 residues. CDR3 DNA sequence: TGTGCCAGCAGCATAGCGGGGGGGGTGGAGACCCAGTACTTC. Translated, it gives CASSIAGGVETQYF.

The gene calls are TRBV2 and TRBJ2-3; TRBD2 is a possible D gene (5 bases). This CDR3 has 13 residues. The V end was cut by 5 bases, the J end by 5 bases, with 11 bases between. Germline V gives CDR1 SNHLY, CDR2 FYNNEI. Here the CDR3 DNA reads TGTGCCAGCAGTCTGGGGAGAGGAGATACGCAGTATTTT. This codes for CASSLGRGDTQYF.

The chain has TRBV27 and TRBJ2-3; D call uncertain. Germline lookup yields CDR1 MNHEY and CDR2 SMNVEV (reference sequence). V was shortened by 0 bases and J by 1 base, with 2 bases between the two germline ends. The CDR3 is 13 amino acids. CDR3 sequence: CASSLSRTDTQYF. Written as DNA, the CDR3 is TGTGCCAGCAGTTTATCCCGCACAGATACGCAGTATTTT.

V usage is TRBV5-1 and J usage is TRBJ2-3, with 9 bases matching TRBD2. Germline V gene lookup returns CDR1 SGHRS and CDR2 YFSETQ. This CDR3 has 15 residues. V lost 6 bases and J lost 4; bases outside the gene matches: 9. The CDR3 here is CASKIAGESADTQYF. The DNA of the CDR3 is TGCGCCAGCAAAATAGCGGGGGAGTCGGCAGATACGCAGTATTTT.

The chain employs TRBV6-1 and TRBJ1-5, with 9 nucleotides matching TRBD1. Germline assignment: CDR1 MNHNS and CDR2 SASEGT. V lost 1 base, J lost 7 bases, and 5 bases stayed unmatched. The CDR3 sequence is 15 residues long. In nucleotides, the CDR3 is TGTGCCAGCAGTGAAGGCGGGACAGGGAGGCAGCCCCAGCATTTT. Translating it yields CASSEGGTGRQPQHF.

This chain joins TRBV4-1 and TRBJ1-2; 7 bases match TRBD1. The germline CDR1 and CDR2 sequences are MGHRA and YSYEKL. Trimming cost V 1 base and J 8 bases; bases outside gene matches: 10. The CDR3 is 15 residues long. The CDR3 spells CASSQVSDRARGYTF. The CDR3 nucleotides read TGCGCCAGCAGCCAAGTTTCCGACAGGGCACGCGGCTACACCTTC.

The chain uses TRBV6-5 and TRBJ1-2; no firm D call. V shed 8 bases and J shed 4 bases, with 11 bases lying between them. CDR1 is MNHEY, CDR2 SVGAGI, per germline. The CDR3 has 12 residues. The CDR3 DNA is TGTGCCAGCGGAGGGAGGGCCTATGGCTACACCTTC. Translated: CASGGRAYGYTF.

The chain employs TRBV27 and TRBJ2-2; 7 nucleotides agree with TRBD2. Germline V gene lookup returns CDR1 MNHEY and CDR2 SMNVEV (reference sequence). The CDR3 is made up of 16 amino acids. With 3 bases clipped from V and 6 bases from J, the junction kept 10 bases outside the gene matches. The CDR3 DNA sequence: TGTGCCAGCAGTTTTTTCTCGGGAGGTTCTGCCGGGGAGCTGTTTTTT. Translation: CASSFFSGGSAGELFF.